One sample yielded the 14 T cell receptor beta chains listed below, sequenced in a study of T-cell memory formation after mild COVID-19. TCRdb fed the 5' RACE reads into MiXCR, producing one record per CDR3 protein. Among hundreds of thousands of distinct CDR3 sequences listed, less than 25% were seen once. The sequenced sample was PBMCs or a T cell subset sorted from them (not recorded which). The receptors were gathered from an adult woman who had mild COVID-19 (a few samples of this study predate the infection). Cell type and time point are not known.

The CDR3 coding sequence is TGTGCCAGCACCCAAGGGGGGGGGGATGGCTACACCTTC. Protein product: CASTQGGGDGYTF. This chain uses TRBV12-3 or TRBV12-4 with TRBJ1-2; D is possibly TRBD1 (6 bases). The CDR3 covers 13 residues. V lost 7 bases to trimming and J lost 6 bases, with 15 bases between them.

The J gene is TRBJ2-7, the V gene TRBV20-1; TRBD2 aligns across 12 bases. The CDR3 length is 17 residues. Germline V CDR1 and CDR2: DFQATT, SNEGSKA (reference sequence). With V trimmed by 3 bases and J by 1 base, 10 bases remained unmatched. CDR3 sequence: CSASGLTSGSLSYEQYF. Written as DNA, the CDR3 is TGCAGTGCTAGCGGTCTGACTAGCGGGAGTCTTTCCTACGAGCAGTACTTC.

This clonotype was detected a few times. The chain is built from TRBV9 and TRBJ2-7; TRBD2 matches at 9 bases. V trimming: 2 bases; J trimming: 2 bases; junction bases outside the gene matches: 8. Germline V gives CDR1 SGDLS, CDR2 YYNGEE. This CDR3 comprises 16 residues. The DNA of the CDR3 is TGTGCCAGCAGCGTCGTCGCGGGGGGGCCCCCCTACGAGCAGTACTTC. Its protein is CASSVVAGGPPYEQYF.

The chain combines TRBV6-2 or TRBV6-3 with TRBJ2-7; D not certain. From germline, CDR1 is MNHEY and CDR2 SVGEGT. The length of the CDR3 is 12 residues. V was clipped by 2 bases and J by 3 bases, with 5 bases between them. CDR3 bases: TGTGCCAGCAGTTACCTCAACTACGAGCAGTACTTC. It codes for CASSYLNYEQYF.

The chain links TRBV5-1 to TRBJ2-3; D unclear. V was clipped by 0 bases and J by 8 bases, with 10 bases between them. CDR1 SGHRS and CDR2 YFSETQ come from the germline V gene. The CDR3 sequence is 13 residues long. The chain's CDR3 is CASSLESSVTQYF. The CDR3 nucleotides are TGCGCCAGCAGCTTGGAATCCAGTGTTACGCAGTATTTT.

In its sample, this clonotype was seen a few times. The genes are TRBV12-3 or TRBV12-4 and TRBJ2-5; D might be TRBD1 (5 bases). The V end lost 3 bases, the J end lost 11 bases, and 13 bases lay between the germline ends. The length of the CDR3 is 12 residues. The CDR3 loop reads CASSFGQGRQYF. The CDR3 nucleotides are TGTGCCAGCAGTTTCGGGCAGGGAAGACAGTACTTC.

The sample holds a few counts of this clonotype. The chain has TRBV4-1 and TRBJ1-1; D gene uncertain. The germline CDR1 and CDR2 sequences are MGHRA and YSYEKL. This CDR3 spans 13 amino acids. V gave up 7 bases and J gave up 2 bases, with 11 bases separating them. The CDR3 bases are TGCGCCAGCAAGCTGCCCGGCAACACTGAAGCTTTCTTT. This gives the protein CASKLPGNTEAFF.

This clonotype has more than one count but fewer than ten. V usage is TRBV12-3 or TRBV12-4 and J usage is TRBJ1-1; 7 bases align to TRBD1. After removal of 5 bases from V and 5 bases from J, the junction contained 20 bases not matched to a gene. The CDR3 spans 18 residues. The DNA of the CDR3 is TGTGCCAGCAGTCCCCCCCGGACAGGAGTCTTTTCTTCGACTGAAGCTTTCTTT. Residues: CASSPPRTGVFSSTEAFF.

V usage is TRBV29-1 and J usage is TRBJ1-2, with D possibly being TRBD1 (5 bases). Germline CDR1 is SQVTM and CDR2 is ANQGSEA. The V gene lost 4 bases and the J gene lost 0 bases, with 9 bases spanning the gap. The CDR3 totals 13 residues. The CDR3: CSVAGLTNYGYTF. In nucleotides, the CDR3 is TGCAGCGTTGCAGGGTTAACTAACTATGGCTACACCTTC. Drawing the rest from reference TRBV29-1 and TRBJ1-2, the complete variable domain is SAVISQKPSRDICQRGTSLTIQCQVDSQVTMMFWYRQQPGQSLTLIATANQGSEATYESGFVIDKFPISRPNLTFSTLTVSNMSPEDSSIYLCSVAGLTNYGYTFGSGTRLTVV.

This clonotype was seen more than once but under ten times. The V call is TRBV19, the J call TRBJ1-1, with 9 bases lining up with TRBD1. The V and J ends lost 7 bases and 5 bases, in that order; junction bases with no gene match: 5. The CDR3 contains 13 residues. Germline V gene lookup returns CDR1 LNHDA and CDR2 SQIVND (reference sequence). The CDR3, as DNA: TGTGCCAGTACCGACAGGGGGTCTACTGAAGCTTTCTTT. Amino acids: CASTDRGSTEAFF. Full variable domain (outside the CDR3, taken from reference TRBV19 and TRBJ1-1): DGGITQSPKYLFRKEGQNVTLSCEQNLNHDAMYWYRQDPGQGLRLIYYSQIVNDFQKGDIAEGYSVSREKKESFPLTVTSAQKNPTAFYLCASTDRGSTEAFFGQGTRLTVV.

The J gene is TRBJ1-2, the V gene TRBV12-3 or TRBV12-4, with unresolved D. V gave up 6 bases and J gave up 3 bases, with 5 bases separating them. The CDR3 loop spans 11 amino acids. For the CDR3, the DNA is TGTGCCAGCAGGTGGTACTATGGCTACACCTTC. It encodes CASRWYYGYTF.

J is TRBJ2-7 and V is TRBV11-3, with D perhaps matching TRBD1 (5 bases). From germline, CDR1 is SGHNT and CDR2 YENEEA. The CDR3 extends over 14 amino acids. Deletions cut 3 bases from V and 3 bases from J, with 12 bases between. CDR3 in amino acids: CASSFQFQGYEQYF. CDR3 DNA: TGTGCCAGCAGCTTCCAGTTTCAGGGCTACGAGCAGTACTTC.

CDR3 protein: CASSKAPEGELFF. The CDR3 DNA follows: TGTGCCAGCAGCAAAGCTCCCGAAGGGGAGCTGTTTTTT. The chain couples TRBV4-2 to TRBJ2-2; D uncertain. The CDR3 length is 13 residues. V gave up 5 bases and J gave up 8 bases, with 12 bases separating them. The germline CDR1 and CDR2 sequences are LGHNA and YNFKEQ.

This chain joins TRBV10-3 and TRBJ1-2, with 7 positions matching TRBD1. Looked up from germline, CDR1 is ENHRY and CDR2 is SYGVKD. V gave up 2 bases and J gave up 1 base; unmatched junction bases: 10. This CDR3 contains 17 residues. The CDR3 loop reads CAISEPGTAEDNYGYTF. The DNA of the CDR3 is TGTGCCATCAGTGAGCCCGGGACAGCAGAAGATAACTATGGCTACACCTTC.